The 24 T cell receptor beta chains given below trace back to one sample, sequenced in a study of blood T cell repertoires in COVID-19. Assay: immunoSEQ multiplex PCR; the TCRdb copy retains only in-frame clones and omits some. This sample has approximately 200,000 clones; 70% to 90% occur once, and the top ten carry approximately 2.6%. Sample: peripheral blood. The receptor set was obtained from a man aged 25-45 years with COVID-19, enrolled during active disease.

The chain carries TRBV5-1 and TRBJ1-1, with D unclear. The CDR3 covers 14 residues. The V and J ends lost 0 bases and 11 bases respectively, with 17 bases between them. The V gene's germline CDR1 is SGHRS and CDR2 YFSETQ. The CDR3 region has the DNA TGCGCCAGCAGCTTGGACAGTCGCACCAACACGGCTTTCTTT. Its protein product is CASSLDSRTNTAFF.

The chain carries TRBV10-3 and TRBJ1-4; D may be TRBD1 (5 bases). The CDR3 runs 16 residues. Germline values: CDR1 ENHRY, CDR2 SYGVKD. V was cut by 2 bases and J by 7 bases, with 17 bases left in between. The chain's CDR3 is CAISEEEEGRGEKLFF. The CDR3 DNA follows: TGTGCCATCAGTGAGGAGGAAGAGGGGAGGGGTGAAAAACTGTTTTTT.

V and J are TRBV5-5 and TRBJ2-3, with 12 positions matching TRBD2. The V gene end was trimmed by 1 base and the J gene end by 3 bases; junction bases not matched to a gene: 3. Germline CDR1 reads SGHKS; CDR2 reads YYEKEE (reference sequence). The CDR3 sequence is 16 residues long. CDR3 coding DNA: TGTGCCAGCAGCTTGTCCCTAGCGGGGGGGACAGATACGCAGTATTTT. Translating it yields CASSLSLAGGTDTQYF.

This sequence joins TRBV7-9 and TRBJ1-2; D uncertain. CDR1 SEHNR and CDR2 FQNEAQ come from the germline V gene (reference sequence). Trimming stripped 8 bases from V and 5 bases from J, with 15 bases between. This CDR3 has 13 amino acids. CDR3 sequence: CASREGAGYGYTF. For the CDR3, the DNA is TGTGCCAGCCGGGAGGGCGCCGGGTATGGCTACACCTTC.

This CDR3 is CASSLGAGRTEAFF. CDR3 nucleotide sequence: TGCGCCAGCAGCTTGGGGGCGGGTCGAACTGAAGCTTTCTTT. The V and J genes are TRBV5-1 and TRBJ1-1; no firm D call. The germline V and J ends were trimmed by 0 bases and 5 bases, with 11 bases remaining between them. The CDR3 sequence is 14 residues long. The germline gives CDR1 SGHRS, CDR2 YFSETQ.

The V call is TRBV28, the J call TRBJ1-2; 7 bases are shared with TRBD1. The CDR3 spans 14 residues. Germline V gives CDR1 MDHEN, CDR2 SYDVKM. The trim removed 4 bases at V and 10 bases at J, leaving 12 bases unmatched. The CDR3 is CASSSPDRPSIYTF. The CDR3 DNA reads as TGTGCCAGCAGTTCCCCGGACAGGCCTTCGATCTACACCTTC.

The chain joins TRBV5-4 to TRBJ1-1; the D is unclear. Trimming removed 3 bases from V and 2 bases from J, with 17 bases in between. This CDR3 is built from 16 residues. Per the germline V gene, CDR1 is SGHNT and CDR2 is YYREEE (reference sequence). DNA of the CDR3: TGTGCCAGCAGCTCCCGGGATACACACCGAAACACTGAAGCTTTCTTT. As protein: CASSSRDTHRNTEAFF.

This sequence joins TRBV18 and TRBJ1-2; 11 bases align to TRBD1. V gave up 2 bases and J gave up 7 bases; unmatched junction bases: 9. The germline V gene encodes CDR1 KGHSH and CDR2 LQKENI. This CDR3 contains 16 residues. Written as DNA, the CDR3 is TGTGCCAGCTCACCAAATCCTGGGACAGGGGGAAGTGGCTACACCTTC. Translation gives CASSPNPGTGGSGYTF.

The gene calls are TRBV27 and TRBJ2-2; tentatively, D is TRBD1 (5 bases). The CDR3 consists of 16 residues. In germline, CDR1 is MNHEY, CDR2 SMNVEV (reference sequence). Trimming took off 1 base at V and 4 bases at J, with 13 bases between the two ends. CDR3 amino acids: CASSLLTVFVTGELFF. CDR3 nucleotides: TGTGCCAGCAGTTTATTGACAGTCTTTGTCACCGGGGAGCTGTTTTTT.

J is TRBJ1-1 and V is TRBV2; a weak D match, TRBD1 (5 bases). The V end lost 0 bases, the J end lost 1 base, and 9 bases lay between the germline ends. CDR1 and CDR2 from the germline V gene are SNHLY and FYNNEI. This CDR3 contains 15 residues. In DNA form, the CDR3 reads TGTGCCAGCAGTGAAGCGCGGGGCCGGAACACTGAAGCTTTCTTT. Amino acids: CASSEARGRNTEAFF.

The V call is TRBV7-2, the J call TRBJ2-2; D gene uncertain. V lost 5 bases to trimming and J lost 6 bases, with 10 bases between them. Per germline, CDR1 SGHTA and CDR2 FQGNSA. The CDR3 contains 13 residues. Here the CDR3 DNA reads TGTGCCAGCAGCCCTAGTAAACCCGGGGAGCTGTTTTTT. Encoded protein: CASSPSKPGELFF.

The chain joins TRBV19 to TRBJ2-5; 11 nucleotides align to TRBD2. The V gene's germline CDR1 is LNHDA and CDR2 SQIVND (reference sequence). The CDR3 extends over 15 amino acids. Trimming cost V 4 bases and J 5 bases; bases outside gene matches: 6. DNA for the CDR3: TGTGCCAGTAGTACCCCAGCTAGCGGGAGGGAGACCCAGTACTTC. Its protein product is CASSTPASGRETQYF.

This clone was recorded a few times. The CDR3 DNA sequence: TGTGCCAGTAGTACACACGAGAACACTGAAGCTTTCTTT. Its translation: CASSTHENTEAFF. The rearrangement uses TRBV19 and TRBJ1-1; no clear D. The CDR3 has 13 residues. Looked up from germline, CDR1 is LNHDA and CDR2 is SQIVND (reference sequence). V was trimmed by 4 bases and J by 1 base, leaving 7 bases between them.

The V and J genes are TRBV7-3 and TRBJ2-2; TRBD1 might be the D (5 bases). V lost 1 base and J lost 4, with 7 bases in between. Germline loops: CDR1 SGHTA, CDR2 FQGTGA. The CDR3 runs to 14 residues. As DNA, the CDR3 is TGTGCCAGCAGCTTAATTCAGGGCACCGGGGAGCTGTTTTTT. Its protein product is CASSLIQGTGELFF.

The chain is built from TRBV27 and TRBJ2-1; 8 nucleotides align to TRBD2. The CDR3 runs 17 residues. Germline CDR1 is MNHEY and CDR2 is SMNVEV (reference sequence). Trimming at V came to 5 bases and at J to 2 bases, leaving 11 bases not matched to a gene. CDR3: CASSPPPQREPYNEQFF. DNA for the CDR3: TGTGCCAGCAGTCCCCCCCCTCAGCGGGAGCCCTACAATGAGCAGTTCTTC.

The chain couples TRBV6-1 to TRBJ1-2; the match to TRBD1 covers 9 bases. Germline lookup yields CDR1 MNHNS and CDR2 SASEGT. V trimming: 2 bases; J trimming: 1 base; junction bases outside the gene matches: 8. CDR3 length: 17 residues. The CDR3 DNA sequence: TGTGCCAGCAGTGAAATGTTACAGGGGGCTTATAACTATGGCTACACCTTC. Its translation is CASSEMLQGAYNYGYTF.

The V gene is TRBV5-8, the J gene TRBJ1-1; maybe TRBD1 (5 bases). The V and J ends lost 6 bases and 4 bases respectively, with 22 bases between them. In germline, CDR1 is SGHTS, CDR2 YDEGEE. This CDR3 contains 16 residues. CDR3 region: CASNTWRAAGGTEAFF. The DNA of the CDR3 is TGTGCCAGCAACACCTGGAGGGCCGCGGGGGGCACTGAAGCTTTCTTT.

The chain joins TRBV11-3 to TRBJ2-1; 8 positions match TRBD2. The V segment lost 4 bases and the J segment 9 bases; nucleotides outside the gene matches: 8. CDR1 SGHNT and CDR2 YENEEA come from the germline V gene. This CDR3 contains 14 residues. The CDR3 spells CASSYGGGLGEQFF. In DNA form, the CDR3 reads TGTGCCAGCAGCTACGGGGGGGGATTGGGTGAGCAGTTCTTC.

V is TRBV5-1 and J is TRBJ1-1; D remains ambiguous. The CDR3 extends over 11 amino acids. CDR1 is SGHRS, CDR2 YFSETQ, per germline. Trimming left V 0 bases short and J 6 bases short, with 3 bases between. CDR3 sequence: CASSLGPEAFF. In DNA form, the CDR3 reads TGCGCCAGCAGCTTGGGGCCTGAAGCTTTCTTT.

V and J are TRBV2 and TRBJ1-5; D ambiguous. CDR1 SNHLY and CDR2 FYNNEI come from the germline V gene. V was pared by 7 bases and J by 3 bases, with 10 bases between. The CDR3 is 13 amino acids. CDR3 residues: CASTVGNNQPQHF. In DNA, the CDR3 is TGTGCCAGCACCGTCGGTAACAATCAGCCCCAGCATTTT.

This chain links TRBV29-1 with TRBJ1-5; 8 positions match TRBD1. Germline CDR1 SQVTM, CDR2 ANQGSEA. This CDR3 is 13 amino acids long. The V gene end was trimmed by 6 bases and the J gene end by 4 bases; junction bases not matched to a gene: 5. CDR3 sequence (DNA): TGCAGCGTCGCGGACAGGGAAAATCAGCCCCAGCATTTT. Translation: CSVADRENQPQHF.

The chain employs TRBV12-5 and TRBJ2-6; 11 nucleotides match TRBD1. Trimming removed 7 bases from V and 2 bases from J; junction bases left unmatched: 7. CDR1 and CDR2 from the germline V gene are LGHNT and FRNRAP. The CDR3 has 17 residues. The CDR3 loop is CASDPGQGVAGANVLTF. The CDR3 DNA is TGTGCTAGTGACCCGGGACAGGGGGTTGCTGGGGCCAACGTCCTGACTTTC. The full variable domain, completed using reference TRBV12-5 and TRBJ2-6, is DARVTQTPRHKVTEMGQEVTMRCQPILGHNTVFWYRQTMMQGLELLAYFRNRAPLDDSGMPKDRFSAEMPDATLATLKIQPSEPRDSAVYFCASDPGQGVAGANVLTFGAGSRLTVL.

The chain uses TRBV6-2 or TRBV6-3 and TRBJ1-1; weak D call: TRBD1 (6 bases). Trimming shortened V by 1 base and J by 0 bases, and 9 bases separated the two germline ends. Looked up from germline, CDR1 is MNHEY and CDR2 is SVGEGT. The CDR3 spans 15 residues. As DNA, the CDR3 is TGTGCCAGCAGTTACTTGGACAGTGTGAACACTGAAGCTTTCTTT. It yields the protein CASSYLDSVNTEAFF.

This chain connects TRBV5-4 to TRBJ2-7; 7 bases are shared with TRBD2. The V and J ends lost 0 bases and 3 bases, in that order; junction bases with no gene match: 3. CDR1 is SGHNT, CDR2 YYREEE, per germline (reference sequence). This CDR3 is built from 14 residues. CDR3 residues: CASSLGGSGYEQYF. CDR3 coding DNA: TGTGCCAGCAGCTTGGGCGGGAGTGGCTACGAGCAGTACTTC.